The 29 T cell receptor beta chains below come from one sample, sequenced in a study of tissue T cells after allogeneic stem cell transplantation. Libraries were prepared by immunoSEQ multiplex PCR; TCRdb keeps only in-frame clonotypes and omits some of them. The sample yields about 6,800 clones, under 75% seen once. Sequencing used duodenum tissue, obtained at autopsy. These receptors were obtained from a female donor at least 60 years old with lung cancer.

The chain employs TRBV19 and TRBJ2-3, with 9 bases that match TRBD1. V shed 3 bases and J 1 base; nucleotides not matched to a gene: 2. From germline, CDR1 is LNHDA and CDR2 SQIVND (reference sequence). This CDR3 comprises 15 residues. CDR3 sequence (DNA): TGTGCCAGTAGTATTAGGGACAGGGGCACAGATACGCAGTATTTT. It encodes CASSIRDRGTDTQYF.

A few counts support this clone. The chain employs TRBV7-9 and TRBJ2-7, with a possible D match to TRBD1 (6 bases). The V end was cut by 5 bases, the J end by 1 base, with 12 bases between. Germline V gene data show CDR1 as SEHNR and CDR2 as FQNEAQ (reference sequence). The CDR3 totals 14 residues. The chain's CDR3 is CASSPDRLSYEQYF. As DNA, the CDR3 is TGTGCCAGCAGCCCCGACAGGCTGTCCTACGAGCAGTACTTC.

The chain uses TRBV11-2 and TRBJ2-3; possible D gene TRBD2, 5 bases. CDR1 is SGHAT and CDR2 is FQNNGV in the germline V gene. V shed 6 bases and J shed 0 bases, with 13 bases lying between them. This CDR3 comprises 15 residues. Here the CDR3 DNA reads TGTGCCAGCAGACTAGGTTCGGGAAGCACAGATACGCAGTATTTT. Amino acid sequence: CASRLGSGSTDTQYF.

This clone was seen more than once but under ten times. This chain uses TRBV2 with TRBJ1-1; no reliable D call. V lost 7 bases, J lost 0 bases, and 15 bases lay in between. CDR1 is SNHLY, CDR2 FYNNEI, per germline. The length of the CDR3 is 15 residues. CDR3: CASTSTGTMNTEAFF. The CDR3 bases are TGTGCCAGCACTTCGACCGGCACCATGAACACTGAAGCTTTCTTT.

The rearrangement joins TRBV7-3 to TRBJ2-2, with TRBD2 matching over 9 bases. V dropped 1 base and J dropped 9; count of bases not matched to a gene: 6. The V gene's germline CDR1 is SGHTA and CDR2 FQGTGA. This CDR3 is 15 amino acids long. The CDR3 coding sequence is TGTGCCAGCAGCTTAAGTCCGGGACTAGCCCGGGAGCTGTTTTTT. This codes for CASSLSPGLARELFF.

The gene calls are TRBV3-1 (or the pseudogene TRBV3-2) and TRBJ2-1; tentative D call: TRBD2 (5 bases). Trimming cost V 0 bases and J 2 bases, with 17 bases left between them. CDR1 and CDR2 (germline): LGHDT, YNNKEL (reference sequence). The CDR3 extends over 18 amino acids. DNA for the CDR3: TGTGCCAGCAGCCAAGATCAGGCAGCGGAGGCCCCCTACAATGAGCAGTTCTTC. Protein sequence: CASSQDQAAEAPYNEQFF.

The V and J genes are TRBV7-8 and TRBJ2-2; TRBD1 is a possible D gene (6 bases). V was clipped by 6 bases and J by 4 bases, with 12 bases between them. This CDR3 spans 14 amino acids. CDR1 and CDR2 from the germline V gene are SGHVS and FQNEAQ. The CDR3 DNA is TGTGCCAGCAGATTGACAGGTTCCACCGGGGAGCTGTTTTTT. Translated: CASRLTGSTGELFF.

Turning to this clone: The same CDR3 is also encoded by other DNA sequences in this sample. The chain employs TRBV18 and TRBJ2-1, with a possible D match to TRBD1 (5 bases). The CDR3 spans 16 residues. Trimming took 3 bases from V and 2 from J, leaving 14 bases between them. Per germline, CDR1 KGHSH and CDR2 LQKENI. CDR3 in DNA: TGTGCCAGCTCACCGGTTCGACAGAGAGCCTACAATGAGCAGTTCTTC. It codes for CASSPVRQRAYNEQFF.

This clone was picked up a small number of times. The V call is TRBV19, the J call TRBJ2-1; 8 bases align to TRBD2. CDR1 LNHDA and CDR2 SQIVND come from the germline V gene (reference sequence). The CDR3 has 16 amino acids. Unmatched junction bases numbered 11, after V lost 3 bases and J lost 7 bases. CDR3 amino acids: CASSIGKLSGGNEQFF. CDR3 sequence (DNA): TGTGCCAGTAGTATCGGGAAACTGAGCGGGGGTAATGAGCAGTTCTTC.

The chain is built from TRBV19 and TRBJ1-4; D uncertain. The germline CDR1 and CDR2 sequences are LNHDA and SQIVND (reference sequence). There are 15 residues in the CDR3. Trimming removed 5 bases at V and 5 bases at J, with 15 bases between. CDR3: CASSFVNRKNEKLFF. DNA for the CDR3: TGTGCCAGTAGTTTCGTCAACAGAAAAAATGAAAAACTGTTTTTT.

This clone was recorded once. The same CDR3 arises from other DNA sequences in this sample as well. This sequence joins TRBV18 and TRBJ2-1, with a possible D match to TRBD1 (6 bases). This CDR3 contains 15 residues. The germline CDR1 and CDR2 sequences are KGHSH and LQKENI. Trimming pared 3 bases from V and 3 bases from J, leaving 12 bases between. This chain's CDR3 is CASSPRQGYYNEQFF. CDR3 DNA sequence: TGTGCCAGCTCACCTCGTCAGGGGTACTACAATGAGCAGTTCTTC.

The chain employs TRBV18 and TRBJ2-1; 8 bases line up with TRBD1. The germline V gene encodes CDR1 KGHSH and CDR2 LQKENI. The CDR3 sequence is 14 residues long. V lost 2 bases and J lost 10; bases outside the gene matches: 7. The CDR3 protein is CASSPSGQGREQFF. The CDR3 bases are TGTGCCAGCTCACCAAGCGGACAGGGCCGGGAGCAGTTCTTC.

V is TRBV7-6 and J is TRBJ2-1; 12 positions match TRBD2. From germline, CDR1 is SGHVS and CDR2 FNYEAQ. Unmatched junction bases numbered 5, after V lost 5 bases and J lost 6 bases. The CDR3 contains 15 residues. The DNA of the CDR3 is TGTGCCAGCAGCCGATTACTAGCGGGAGGCAATGAGCAGTTCTTC. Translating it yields CASSRLLAGGNEQFF.

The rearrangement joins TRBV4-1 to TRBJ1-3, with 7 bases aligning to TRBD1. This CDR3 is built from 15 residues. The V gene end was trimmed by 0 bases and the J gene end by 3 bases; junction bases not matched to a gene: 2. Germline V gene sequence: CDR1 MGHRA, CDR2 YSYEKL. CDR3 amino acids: CASSQDDRDGNTIYF. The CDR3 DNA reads TGCGCCAGCAGCCAAGATGACAGGGATGGAAACACCATATATTTT.

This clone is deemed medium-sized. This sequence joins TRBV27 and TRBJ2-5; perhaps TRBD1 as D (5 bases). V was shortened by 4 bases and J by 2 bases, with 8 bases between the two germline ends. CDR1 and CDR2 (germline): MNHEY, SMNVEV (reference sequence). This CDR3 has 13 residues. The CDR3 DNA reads TGTGCCAGCAGTTCGGCAGGGCAAGAGACCCAGTACTTC. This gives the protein CASSSAGQETQYF.

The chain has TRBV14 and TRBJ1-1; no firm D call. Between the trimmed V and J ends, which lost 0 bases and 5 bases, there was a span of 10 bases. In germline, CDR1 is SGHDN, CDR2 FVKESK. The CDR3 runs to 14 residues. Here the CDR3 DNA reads TGTGCCAGCAGCCAAGATTTGTGGGGAACTGAAGCTTTCTTT. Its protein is CASSQDLWGTEAFF.

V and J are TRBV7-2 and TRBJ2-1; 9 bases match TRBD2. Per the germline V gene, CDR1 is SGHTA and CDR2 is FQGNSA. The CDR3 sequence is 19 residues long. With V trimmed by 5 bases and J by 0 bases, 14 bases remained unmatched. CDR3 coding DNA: TGTGCCAGCAGCGGCGGCGGGCGGGGGGGCCTTTACTCCTACAATGAGCAGTTCTTC. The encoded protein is CASSGGGRGGLYSYNEQFF. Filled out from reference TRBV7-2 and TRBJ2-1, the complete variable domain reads GAGVSQSPSNKVTEKGKDVELRCDPISGHTALYWYRQSLGQGLEFLIYFQGNSAPDKSGLPSDRFSAERTGGSVSTLTIQRTQQEDSAVYLCASSGGGRGGLYSYNEQFFGPGTRLTVL.

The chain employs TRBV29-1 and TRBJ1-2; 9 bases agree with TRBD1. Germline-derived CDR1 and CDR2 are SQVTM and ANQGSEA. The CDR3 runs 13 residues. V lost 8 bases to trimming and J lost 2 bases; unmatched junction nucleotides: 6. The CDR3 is CSSGQGTNYGYTF. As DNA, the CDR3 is TGCAGCTCGGGACAGGGAACGAACTATGGCTACACCTTC.

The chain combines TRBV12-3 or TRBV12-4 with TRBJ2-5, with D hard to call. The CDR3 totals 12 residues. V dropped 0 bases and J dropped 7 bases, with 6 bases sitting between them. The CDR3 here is CASSLAAMTQYF. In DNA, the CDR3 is TGTGCCAGCAGTTTAGCGGCGATGACCCAGTACTTC.

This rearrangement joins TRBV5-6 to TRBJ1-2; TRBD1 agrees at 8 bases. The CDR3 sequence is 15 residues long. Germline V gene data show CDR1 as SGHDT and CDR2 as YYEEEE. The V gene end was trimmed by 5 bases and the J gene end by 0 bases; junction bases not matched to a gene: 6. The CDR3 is CASRLSGGPNYGYTF. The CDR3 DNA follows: TGTGCCAGCAGGCTGTCAGGGGGCCCTAACTATGGCTACACCTTC.

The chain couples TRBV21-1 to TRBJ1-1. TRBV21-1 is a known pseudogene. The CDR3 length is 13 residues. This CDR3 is CASLGRQNTEAFF. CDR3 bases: TGTGCCAGCCTTGGACGGCAGAACACTGAAGCTTTCTTT.

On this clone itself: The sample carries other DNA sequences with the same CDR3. As DNA, the CDR3 is TGCAGCGTTGAAGAATTGGCTTCGTATGGCTACACCTTC. This translates into CSVEELASYGYTF. The V gene is TRBV29-1, the J gene TRBJ1-2; D gene unclear. Germline lookup yields CDR1 SQVTM and CDR2 ANQGSEA. This CDR3 has 13 amino acids. V was pared by 0 bases and J by 5 bases, with 10 bases between. Looking up the rest from reference TRBV29-1 and TRBJ1-2 gives the full variable domain: SAVISQKPSRDICQRGTSLTIQCQVDSQVTMMFWYRQQPGQSLTLIATANQGSEATYESGFVIDKFPISRPNLTFSTLTVSNMSPEDSSIYLCSVEELASYGYTFGSGTRLTVV.

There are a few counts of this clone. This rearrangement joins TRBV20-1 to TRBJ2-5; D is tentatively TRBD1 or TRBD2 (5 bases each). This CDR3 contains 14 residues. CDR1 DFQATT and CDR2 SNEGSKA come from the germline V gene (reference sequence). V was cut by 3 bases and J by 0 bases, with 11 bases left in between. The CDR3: CSASDEGYQETQYF. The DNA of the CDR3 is TGCAGTGCTAGTGATGAGGGGTACCAAGAGACCCAGTACTTC.

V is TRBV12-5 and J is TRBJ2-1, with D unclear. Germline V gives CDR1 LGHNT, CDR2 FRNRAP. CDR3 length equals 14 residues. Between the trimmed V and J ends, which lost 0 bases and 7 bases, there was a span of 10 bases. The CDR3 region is CASGLVPLGNEQFF. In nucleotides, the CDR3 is TGTGCTAGTGGTTTGGTACCATTGGGGAATGAGCAGTTCTTC. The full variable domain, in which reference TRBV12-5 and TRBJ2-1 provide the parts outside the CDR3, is DARVTQTPRHKVTEMGQEVTMRCQPILGHNTVFWYRQTMMQGLELLAYFRNRAPLDDSGMPKDRFSAEMPDATLATLKIQPSEPRDSAVYFCASGLVPLGNEQFFGPGTRLTVL.

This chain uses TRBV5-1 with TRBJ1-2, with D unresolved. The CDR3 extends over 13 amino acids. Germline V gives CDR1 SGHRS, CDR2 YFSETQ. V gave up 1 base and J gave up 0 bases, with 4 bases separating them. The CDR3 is CASSLTANYGYTF. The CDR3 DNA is TGCGCCAGCAGCTTGACAGCTAACTATGGCTACACCTTC.

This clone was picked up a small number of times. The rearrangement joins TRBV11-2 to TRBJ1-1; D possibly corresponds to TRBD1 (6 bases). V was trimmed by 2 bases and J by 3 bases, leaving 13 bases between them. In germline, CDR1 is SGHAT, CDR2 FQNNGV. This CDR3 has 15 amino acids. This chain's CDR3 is CASSLIGGGHTEAFF. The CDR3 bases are TGTGCCAGCAGCTTAATAGGGGGGGGCCACACTGAAGCTTTCTTT.

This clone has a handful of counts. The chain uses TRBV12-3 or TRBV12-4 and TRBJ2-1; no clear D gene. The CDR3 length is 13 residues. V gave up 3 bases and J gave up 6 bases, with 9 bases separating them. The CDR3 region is CASSFGGPNEQFF. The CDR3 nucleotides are TGTGCCAGCAGTTTTGGTGGACCCAATGAGCAGTTCTTC.

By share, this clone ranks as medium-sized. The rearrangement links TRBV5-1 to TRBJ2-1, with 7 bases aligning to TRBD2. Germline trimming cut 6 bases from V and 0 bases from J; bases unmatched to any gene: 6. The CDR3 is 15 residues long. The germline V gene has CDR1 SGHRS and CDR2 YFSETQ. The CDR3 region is CASNPSGNSYNEQFF. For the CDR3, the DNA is TGCGCCAGCAACCCCAGCGGGAACTCCTACAATGAGCAGTTCTTC.

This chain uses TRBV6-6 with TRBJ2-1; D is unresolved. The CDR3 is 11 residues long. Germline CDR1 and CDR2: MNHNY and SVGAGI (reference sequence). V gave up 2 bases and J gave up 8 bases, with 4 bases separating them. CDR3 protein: CASSYVDEQFF. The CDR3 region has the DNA TGTGCCAGCAGTTACGTCGATGAGCAGTTCTTC.